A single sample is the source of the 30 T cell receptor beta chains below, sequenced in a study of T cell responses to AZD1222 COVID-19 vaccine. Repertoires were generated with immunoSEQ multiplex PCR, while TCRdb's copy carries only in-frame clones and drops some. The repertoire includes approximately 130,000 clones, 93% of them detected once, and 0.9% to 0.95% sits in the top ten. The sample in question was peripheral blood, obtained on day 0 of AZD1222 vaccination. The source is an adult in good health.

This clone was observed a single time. DNA of the CDR3: TGTGCCAGCAGCCCCGACTGGAACAATGAGCAGTTCTTC. Translating gives CASSPDWNNEQFF. This chain connects TRBV3-1 (or the pseudogene TRBV3-2) to TRBJ2-1; D is ambiguous. Germline V lookup: CDR1 LGHDT, CDR2 YNNKEL (reference sequence). The CDR3 sequence is 13 residues long. The V and J ends lost 4 bases and 5 bases respectively, with 9 bases between them.

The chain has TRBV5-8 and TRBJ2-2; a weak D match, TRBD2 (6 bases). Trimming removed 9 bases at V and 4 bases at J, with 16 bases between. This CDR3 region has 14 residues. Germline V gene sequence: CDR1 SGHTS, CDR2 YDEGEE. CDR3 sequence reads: CANVRSGPTGELFF. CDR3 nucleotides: TGTGCCAATGTACGGAGCGGGCCCACCGGGGAGCTGTTTTTT.

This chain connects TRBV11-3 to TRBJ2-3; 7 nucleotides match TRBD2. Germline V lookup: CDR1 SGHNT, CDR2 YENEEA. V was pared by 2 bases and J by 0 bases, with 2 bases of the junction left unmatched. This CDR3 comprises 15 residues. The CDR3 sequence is CASSLQGGSTDTQYF. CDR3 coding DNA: TGTGCCAGCAGCTTACAGGGAGGGAGCACAGATACGCAGTATTTT.

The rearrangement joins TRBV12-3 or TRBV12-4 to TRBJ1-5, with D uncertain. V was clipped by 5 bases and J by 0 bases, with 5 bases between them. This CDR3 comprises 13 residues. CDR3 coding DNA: TGTGCCAGCAGTATTTTTAGCAATCAGCCCCAGCATTTT. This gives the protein CASSIFSNQPQHF.

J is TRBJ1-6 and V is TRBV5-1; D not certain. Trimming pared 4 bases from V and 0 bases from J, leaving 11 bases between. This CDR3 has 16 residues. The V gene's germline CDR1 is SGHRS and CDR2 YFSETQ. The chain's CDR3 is CASSHGRDSYNSPLHF. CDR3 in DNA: TGCGCCAGCAGCCATGGACGGGACTCCTATAATTCACCCCTCCACTTT.

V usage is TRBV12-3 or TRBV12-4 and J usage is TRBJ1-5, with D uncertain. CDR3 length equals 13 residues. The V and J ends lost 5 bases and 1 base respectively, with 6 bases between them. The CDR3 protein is CASSPVSNQPQHF. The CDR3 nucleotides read TGTGCCAGCAGTCCGGTCAGCAATCAGCCCCAGCATTTT.

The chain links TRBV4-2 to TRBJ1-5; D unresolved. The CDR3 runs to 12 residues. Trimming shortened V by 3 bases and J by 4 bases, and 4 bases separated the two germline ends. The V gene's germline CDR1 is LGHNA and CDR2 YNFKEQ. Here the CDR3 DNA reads TGTGCCAGCAGCCAGGATAATCAGCCCCAGCATTTT. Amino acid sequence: CASSQDNQPQHF.

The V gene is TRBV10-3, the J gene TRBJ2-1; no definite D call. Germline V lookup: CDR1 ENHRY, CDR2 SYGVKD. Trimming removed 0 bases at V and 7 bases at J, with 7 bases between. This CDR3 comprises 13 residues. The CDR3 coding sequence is TGTGCCATCAGTGAGTCCGTGCGGAATGAGCAGTTCTTC. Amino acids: CAISESVRNEQFF.

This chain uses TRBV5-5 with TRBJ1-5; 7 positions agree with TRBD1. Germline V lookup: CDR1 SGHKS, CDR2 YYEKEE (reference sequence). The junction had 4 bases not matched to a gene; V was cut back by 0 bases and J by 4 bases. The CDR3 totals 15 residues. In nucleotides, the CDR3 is TGTGCCAGCAGCTTGGGACAGGGAACTAATCAGCCCCAGCATTTT. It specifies CASSLGQGTNQPQHF. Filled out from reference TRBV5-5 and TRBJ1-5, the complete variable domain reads DAGVTQSPTHLIKTRGQQVTLRCSPISGHKSVSWYQQVLGQGPQFIFQYYEKEERGRGNFPDRFSARQFPNYSSELNVNALLLGDSALYLCASSLGQGTNQPQHFGDGTRLSIL.

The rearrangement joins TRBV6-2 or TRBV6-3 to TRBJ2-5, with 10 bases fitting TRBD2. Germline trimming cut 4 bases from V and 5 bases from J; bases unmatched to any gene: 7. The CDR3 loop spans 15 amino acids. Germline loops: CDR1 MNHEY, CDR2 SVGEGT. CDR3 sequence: CASSSPSGGFETQYF. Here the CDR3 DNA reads TGTGCCAGCAGTTCCCCTAGCGGGGGTTTCGAGACCCAGTACTTC.

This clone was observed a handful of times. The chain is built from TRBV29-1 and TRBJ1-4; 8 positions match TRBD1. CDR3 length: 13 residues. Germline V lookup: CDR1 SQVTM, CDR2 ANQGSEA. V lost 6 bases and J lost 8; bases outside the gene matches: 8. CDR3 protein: CSVLTGGWEKLFF. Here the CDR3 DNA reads TGCAGCGTACTCACAGGGGGTTGGGAAAAACTGTTTTTT.

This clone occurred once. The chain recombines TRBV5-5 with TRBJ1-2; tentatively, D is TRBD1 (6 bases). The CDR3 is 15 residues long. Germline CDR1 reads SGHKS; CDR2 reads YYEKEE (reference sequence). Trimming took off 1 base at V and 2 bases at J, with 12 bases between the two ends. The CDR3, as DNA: TGTGCCAGCAGCTTGCCAGGGGTGGAAAACTATGGCTACACCTTC. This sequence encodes CASSLPGVENYGYTF.

This CDR3 is CSASLSRTGSVEQYF. CDR3 DNA sequence: TGCAGTGCTAGTTTGTCGCGGACAGGGAGTGTCGAGCAGTACTTC. The V call is TRBV20-1, the J call TRBJ2-7, with 8 positions matching TRBD1. CDR1 is DFQATT and CDR2 is SNEGSKA in the germline V gene (reference sequence). The J segment lost 6 bases and the V segment lost 3 bases, leaving 13 bases of the junction unmatched. This CDR3 contains 15 residues.

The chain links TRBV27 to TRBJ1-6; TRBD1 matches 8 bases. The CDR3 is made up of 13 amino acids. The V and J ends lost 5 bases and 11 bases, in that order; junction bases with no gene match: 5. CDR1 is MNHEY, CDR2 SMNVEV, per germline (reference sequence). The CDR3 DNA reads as TGTGCCAGCAGTCCCGGACAGGGCACACCCCTCCACTTT. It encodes CASSPGQGTPLHF.

This CDR3 is CASALMWGRDGYTF. The CDR3, as DNA: TGTGCTAGTGCCCTCATGTGGGGGAGGGATGGCTACACCTTC. The chain is built from TRBV12-5 and TRBJ1-2, with D possibly TRBD1 on 5 matching bases. Trimming removed 7 bases at V and 6 bases at J, with 18 bases between. The CDR3 contains 14 residues. Germline V gene data show CDR1 as LGHNT and CDR2 as FRNRAP.

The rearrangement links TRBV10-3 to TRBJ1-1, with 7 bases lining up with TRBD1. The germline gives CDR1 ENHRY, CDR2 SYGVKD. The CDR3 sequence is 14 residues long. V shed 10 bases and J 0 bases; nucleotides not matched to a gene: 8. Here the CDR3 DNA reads TGTGCCACCCGACAGGGAGGCATGAACACTGAAGCTTTCTTT. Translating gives CATRQGGMNTEAFF.

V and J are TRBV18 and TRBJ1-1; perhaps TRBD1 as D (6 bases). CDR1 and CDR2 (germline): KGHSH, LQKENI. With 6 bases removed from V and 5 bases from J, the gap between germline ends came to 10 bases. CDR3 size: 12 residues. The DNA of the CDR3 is TGTGCCAGCTCCCCAGGGGAAACTGAAGCTTTCTTT. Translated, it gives CASSPGETEAFF.

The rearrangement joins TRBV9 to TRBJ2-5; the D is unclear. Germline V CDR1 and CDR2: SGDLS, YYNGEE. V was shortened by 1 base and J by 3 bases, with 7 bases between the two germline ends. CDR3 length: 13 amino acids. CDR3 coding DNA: TGTGCCAGCAGCGTAAGTCAGAAAGAGACCCAGTACTTC. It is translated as CASSVSQKETQYF.

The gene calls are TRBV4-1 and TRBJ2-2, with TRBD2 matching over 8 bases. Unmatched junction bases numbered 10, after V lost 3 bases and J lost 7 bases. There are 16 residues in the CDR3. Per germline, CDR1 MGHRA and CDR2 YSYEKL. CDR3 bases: TGCGCCAGCAGCCAGAGCGGGGGCCTAGGGGGCGGGGAGCTGTTTTTT. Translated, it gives CASSQSGGLGGGELFF.

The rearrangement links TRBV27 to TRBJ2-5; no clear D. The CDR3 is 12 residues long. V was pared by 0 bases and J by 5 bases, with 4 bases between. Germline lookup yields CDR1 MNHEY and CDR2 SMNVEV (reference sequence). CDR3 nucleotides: TGTGCCAGCAGTTTATCGGGGGAGACCCAGTACTTC. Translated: CASSLSGETQYF.

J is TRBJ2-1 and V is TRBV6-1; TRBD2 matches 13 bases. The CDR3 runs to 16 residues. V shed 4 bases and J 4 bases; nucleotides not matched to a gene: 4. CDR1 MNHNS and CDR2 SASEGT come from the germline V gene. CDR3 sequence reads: CASSGLLAGGYNEQFF. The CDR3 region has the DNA TGTGCCAGCAGTGGCCTACTAGCGGGGGGGTACAATGAGCAGTTCTTC.

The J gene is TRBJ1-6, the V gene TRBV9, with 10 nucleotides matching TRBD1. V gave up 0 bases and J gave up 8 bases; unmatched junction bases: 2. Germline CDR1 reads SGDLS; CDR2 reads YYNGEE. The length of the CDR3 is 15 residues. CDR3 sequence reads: CASSVVGTGDSPLHF. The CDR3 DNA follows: TGTGCCAGCAGCGTAGTCGGGACAGGGGATTCACCCCTCCACTTT.

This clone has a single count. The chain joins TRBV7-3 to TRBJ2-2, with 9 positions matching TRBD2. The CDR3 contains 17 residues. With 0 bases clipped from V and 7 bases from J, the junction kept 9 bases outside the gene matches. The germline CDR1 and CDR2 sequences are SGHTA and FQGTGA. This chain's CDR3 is CASSLTLLAGDGGELFF. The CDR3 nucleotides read TGTGCCAGCAGCTTAACGTTGTTAGCGGGGGACGGCGGGGAGCTGTTTTTT.

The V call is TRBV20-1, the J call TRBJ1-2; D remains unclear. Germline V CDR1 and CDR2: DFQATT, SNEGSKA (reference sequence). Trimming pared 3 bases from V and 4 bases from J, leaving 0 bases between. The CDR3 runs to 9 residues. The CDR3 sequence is CSASYGYTF. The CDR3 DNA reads TGCAGTGCTAGCTATGGCTACACCTTC.

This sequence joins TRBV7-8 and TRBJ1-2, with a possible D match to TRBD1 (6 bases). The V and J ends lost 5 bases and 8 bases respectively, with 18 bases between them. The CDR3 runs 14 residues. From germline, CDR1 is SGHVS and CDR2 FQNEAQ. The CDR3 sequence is CASSLRKQGDGYTF. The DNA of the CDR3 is TGTGCCAGCAGCCTCCGGAAACAGGGCGACGGCTACACCTTC.

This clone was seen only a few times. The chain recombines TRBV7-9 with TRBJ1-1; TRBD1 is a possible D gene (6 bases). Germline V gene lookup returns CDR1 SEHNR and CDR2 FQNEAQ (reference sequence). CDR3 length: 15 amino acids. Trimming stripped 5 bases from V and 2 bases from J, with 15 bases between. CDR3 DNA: TGTGCCAGCAGCCCTTCGGGACAAGAAAACACTGAAGCTTTCTTT. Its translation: CASSPSGQENTEAFF.

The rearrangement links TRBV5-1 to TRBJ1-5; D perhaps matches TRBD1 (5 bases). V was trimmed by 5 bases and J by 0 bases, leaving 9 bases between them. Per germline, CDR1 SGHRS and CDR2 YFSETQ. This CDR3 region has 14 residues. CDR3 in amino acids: CASRRGYSNQPQHF. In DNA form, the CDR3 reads TGCGCCAGCAGACGGGGCTATAGCAATCAGCCCCAGCATTTT.

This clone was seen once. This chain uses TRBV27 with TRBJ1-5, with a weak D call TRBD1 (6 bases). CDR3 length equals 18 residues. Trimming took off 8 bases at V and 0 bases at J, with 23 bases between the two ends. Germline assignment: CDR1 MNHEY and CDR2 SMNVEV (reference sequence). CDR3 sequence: CASCPGRGGGTSNQPQHF. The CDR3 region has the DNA TGTGCCAGCTGCCCCGGCAGGGGAGGGGGAACTAGCAATCAGCCCCAGCATTTT.

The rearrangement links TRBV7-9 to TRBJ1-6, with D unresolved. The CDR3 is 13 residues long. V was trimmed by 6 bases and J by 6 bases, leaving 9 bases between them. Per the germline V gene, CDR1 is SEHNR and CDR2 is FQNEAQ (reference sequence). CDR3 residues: CASRIGANSPLHF. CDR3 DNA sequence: TGTGCCAGCAGAATCGGTGCTAATTCACCCCTCCACTTT.

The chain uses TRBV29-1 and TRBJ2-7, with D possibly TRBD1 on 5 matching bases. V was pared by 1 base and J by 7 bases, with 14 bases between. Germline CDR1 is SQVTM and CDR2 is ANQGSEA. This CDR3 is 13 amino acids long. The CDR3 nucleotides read TGCAGCGTTGAAGGCAGGGTTACAGCGGAGCAGTACTTC. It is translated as CSVEGRVTAEQYF.